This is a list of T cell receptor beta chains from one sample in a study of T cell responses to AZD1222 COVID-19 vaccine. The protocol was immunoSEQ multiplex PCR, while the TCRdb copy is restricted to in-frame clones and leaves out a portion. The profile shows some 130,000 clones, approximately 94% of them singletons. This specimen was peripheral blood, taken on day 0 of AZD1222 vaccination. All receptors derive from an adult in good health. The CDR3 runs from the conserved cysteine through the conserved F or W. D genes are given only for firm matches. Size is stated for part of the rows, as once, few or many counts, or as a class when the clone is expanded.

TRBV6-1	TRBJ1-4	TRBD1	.	TGTGCCAGCAGTGTAGGGACAGGGGTCAGTGGTGAAAAACTGTTTTTT	CASSVGTGVSGEKLFF
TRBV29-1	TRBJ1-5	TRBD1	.	TGCAGCGTCGGACAGGGGACCAATCAGCCCCAGCATTTT	CSVGQGTNQPQHF
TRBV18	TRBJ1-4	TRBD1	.	TGTGCCAGCTCACCTCTCGCAGGGGGTGTTAATGAAAAACTGTTTTTT	CASSPLAGGVNEKLFF
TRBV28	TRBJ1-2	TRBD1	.	TGTGCCAGCAGTCCCCCGGACAGGGGGAACTATGGCTACACCTTC	CASSPPDRGNYGYTF
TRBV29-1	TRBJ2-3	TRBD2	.	TGCAGCGTTGAACCTACTAGCGGGGGGGCCGCGGGAGATACGCAGTATTTT	CSVEPTSGGAAGDTQYF
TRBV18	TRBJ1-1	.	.	TGTGCCAGCTCCACCCAGGGTCGCACTGAAGCTTTCTTT	CASSTQGRTEAFF
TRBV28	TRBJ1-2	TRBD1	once	TGTGCCAGCAGTCCCTCCCCCGGACAGGGGGCTGGCTACACCTTC	CASSPSPGQGAGYTF
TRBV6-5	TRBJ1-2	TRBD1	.	TGTGCCAGCAGGGAGACAGGGACTTTGGATGGCTACACCTTC	CASRETGTLDGYTF
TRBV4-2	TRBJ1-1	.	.	TGTGCCAGCAGCCACCTCGTGGGGACTGAAGCTTTCTTT	CASSHLVGTEAFF
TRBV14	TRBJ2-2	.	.	TGTGCCAGCAGGCCCGGGGATTGGGCCGGGGAGCTGTTTTTT	CASRPGDWAGELFF
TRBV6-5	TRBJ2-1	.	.	TGTGCCAGCAGCCGAGGGACTTCATATGAGCAGTTCTTC	CASSRGTSYEQFF
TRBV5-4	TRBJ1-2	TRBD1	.	TGTGCCAGCAGCTCACAGGGGGCGCAGAACTATGGCTACACCTTC	CASSSQGAQNYGYTF
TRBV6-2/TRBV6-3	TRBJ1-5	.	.	TGTGCCAGCAGCCACGGCGGGGCAGGTCAGCCCCAGCATTTT	CASSHGGAGQPQHF
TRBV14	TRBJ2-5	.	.	TGTGCCAGCAGCTCGCGGACGCCATGGCAGACCCAGTACTTC	CASSSRTPWQTQYF
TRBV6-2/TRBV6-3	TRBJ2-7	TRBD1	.	TGTGCCAGCAGTTATGGGACAGGTATCGAGCAGTACTTC	CASSYGTGIEQYF
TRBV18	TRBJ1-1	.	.	TGTGCCAGCTCACTGGACACTTCGAACACTGAAGCTTTCTTT	CASSLDTSNTEAFF
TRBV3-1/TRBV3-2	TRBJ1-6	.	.	TGTGCCAGCAGCCAAACCAACCCGCGTACAGGGAATTCACCCCTCCACTTT	CASSQTNPRTGNSPLHF
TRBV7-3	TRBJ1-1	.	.	TGTGCCAGCAGCCCTCGTCCCCTGAACACTGAAGCTTTCTTT	CASSPRPLNTEAFF
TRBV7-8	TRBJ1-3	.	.	TGTGCCAGCAGCTTAGCGCCCCGGACAGACTCTGGAAACACCATATATTTT	CASSLAPRTDSGNTIYF
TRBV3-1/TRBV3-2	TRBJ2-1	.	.	TGTGCCAGCAGCCAAGATAAGATAACTGAGCAGTTCTTC	CASSQDKITEQFF
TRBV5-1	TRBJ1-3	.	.	TGCGCCAGCAGCTTGATAGGAAGCTCTGGAAACACCATATATTTT	CASSLIGSSGNTIYF
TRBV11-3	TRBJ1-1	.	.	TGTGCCAGCAGCTTAGACCCTAGGGGATTTTACACTGAAGCTTTCTTT	CASSLDPRGFYTEAFF
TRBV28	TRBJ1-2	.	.	TGTGCCAGCAGCGCGGACGGTAACTATGGCTACACCTTC	CASSADGNYGYTF
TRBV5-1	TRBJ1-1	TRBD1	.	TGCGCCAGCAGCCACTACAGGGGGACTGAAGCTTTCTTT	CASSHYRGTEAFF
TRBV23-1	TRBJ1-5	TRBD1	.	TGCGCCAGCAGCCTACGACAGGGGGCGACGAGACAGCCCCAGCATTTT	CASSLRQGATRQPQHF
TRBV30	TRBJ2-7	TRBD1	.	TGTGCCTGGAAAGGACAGGGTTCCTACGAGCAGTACTTC	CAWKGQGSYEQYF
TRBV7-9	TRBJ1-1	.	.	TGTGCCAGCAGCTTAGGTGTGGGCTGGGAAGCTTTCTTT	CASSLGVGWEAFF
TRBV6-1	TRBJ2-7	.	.	TGTGCCAGCAGTGAATCCTGGACAGCCTCCTACGAGCAGTACTTC	CASSESWTASYEQYF
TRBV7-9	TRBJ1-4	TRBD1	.	TGTGCCAGCAGCTTCCAGGGGGCGAGAGGTGAAAAACTGTTTTTT	CASSFQGARGEKLFF
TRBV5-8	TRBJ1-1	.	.	TGTGCCAGCAGCTTTCCGGCACCCACTGAAGCTTTCTTT	CASSFPAPTEAFF
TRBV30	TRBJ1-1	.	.	TGTGCCTGGAGCGCAGGGGTAGGGAGCACTGAAGCTTTCTTT	CAWSAGVGSTEAFF
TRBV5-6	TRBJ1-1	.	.	TGTGCCAGCAGCTTGGAACGCCTCGCTGAAGCTTTCTTT	CASSLERLAEAFF
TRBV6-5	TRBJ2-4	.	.	TGTGCCAGCAGCCAAGGCAGGACCAAAAACATTCAGTACTTC	CASSQGRTKNIQYF
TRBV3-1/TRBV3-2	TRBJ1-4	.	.	TGTGCCAGCAGTCCGAACAGGGTTACTAATGAAAAACTGTTTTTT	CASSPNRVTNEKLFF
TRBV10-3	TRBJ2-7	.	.	TGTGCCATCAGTGATCCTGTGGAGAACGAGCAGTACTTC	CAISDPVENEQYF
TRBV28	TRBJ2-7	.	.	TGTGCCAGCAGTTTTAGGGGGTGGAGCTCCTACGAGCAGTACTTC	CASSFRGWSSYEQYF
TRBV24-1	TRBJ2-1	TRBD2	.	TGTGCCACCAGTGGAGCGGGGCTGAGTTACAATGAGCAGTTCTTC	CATSGAGLSYNEQFF
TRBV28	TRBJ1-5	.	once	TGTGCCAGCAGTTTAAGGGTGAGCAATCAGCCCCAGCATTTT	CASSLRVSNQPQHF
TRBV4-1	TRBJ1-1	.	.	TGCGCCAGCAGCCCTGGACAGAACACTGAAGCTTTCTTT	CASSPGQNTEAFF
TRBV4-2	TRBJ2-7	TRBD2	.	TGTGCCAGCAGCCAGGACCCCCTAGCGGGGTATGCCTACGAGCAGTACTTC	CASSQDPLAGYAYEQYF
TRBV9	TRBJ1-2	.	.	TGTGCCAGCAGCGTAGTCAGTTCTCGGTATGGCTACACCTTC	CASSVVSSRYGYTF
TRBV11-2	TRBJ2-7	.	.	TGTGCCAGCAGCGAGACCGGCTACGAGCAGTACTTC	CASSETGYEQYF
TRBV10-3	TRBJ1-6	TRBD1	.	TGTGCCATCAGGACTGCGACAGGGGGCTCTAATTCACCCCTCCACTTT	CAIRTATGGSNSPLHF
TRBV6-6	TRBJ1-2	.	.	TGTGCCAGCAGTATGCCCACTAACTATGGCTACACCTTC	CASSMPTNYGYTF
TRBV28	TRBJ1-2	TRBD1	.	TGTGCCATCAGTTCCCCGGACAGGGGTAACTATGGCTACACCTTC	CAISSPDRGNYGYTF
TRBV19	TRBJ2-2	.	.	TGTGCCAGTAGTCTACGAGAAACCGGGGAGCTGTTTTTT	CASSLRETGELFF
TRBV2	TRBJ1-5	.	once	TGTGCCAGCGGATATAGCAATCAGCCCCAGCATTTT	CASGYSNQPQHF
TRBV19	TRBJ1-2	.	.	TGTGCCAGTAGTATAGCCCAGGACCCTAACTATGGCTACACCTTC	CASSIAQDPNYGYTF
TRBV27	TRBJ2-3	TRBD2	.	TGTGCCAGCAGTTTAGAAGCGGGGCTAGAAGATACGCAGTATTTT	CASSLEAGLEDTQYF